This TCR beta chain emerged from a study of T cells in localized non-small cell lung cancer (dated by TCRdb to about 2020). With respect to the entire study: The study examined T cell repertoires in under 300 patients with early-stage NSCLC and compared tumors with uninvolved tumor-adjacent lungs. A mean age of roughly 66 years was recorded for the NSCLC patients, of whom around 120 were male and 95 to 110 were female. The cohort consisted of 236 treatment-naive NSCLC patients whose localized lung tumors had been resected. What the research found in general, with its limitations: Because the study design was exploratory, TCR variables were selected using unadjusted p-values without false-discovery rate correction. Uninvolved tumor-adjacent lung showed the highest T cell clonality, higher than tumor, which suggests more focused antigenic responses in the uninvolved tumor-adjacent lung. Higher T cell density in blood was associated with longer overall survival, whereas higher clonality in adjacent lung was associated with shorter survival. Multi-region tumor sequencing was not performed, so intratumor heterogeneity could not be excluded. A median of around 50 of the top 100 tumor clones were detected in paired uninvolved adjacent lung, and approximately 28 of these tumor clones were also found among the top 100 clones of the paired uninvolved adjacent lung.

From cysteine to phenylalanine, the CDR3 is 15 amino acids long. The CDR3 DNA has 45 bases and is translated from base 1. From a lookup of the germline V gene, CDR1 and CDR2 are MDHEN and SYDVKM. Here V drops 6 bases and J drops 4 bases, and the junction holds 11 bases not matched to any gene. Uninvolved adjacent lung was sampled at least 2 cm away from the tumor margin, and two independent pathologists confirmed that the tissue had no atypia. At diagnosis, peripheral blood, uninvolved tumor-adjacent lung and tumor were collected and were preserved as a mix of fresh-frozen and FFPE material. This clone showed up just a few times. Its recognized antigen is unknown. Nothing much larger sits one base from this clone, and base qualities are not available. The immunoSEQ Assay was used to sequence TCR beta CDR3 regions from DNA. The paper's processing steps were these. T cell density was computed as TCR beta template counts normalized to usable DNA estimated by amplifying housekeeping genes. Richness was estimated using the preseqR package, with extrapolation to 400,000 templates for PBMC samples and to 120,000 templates for tissue samples. Clonality was taken to be one minus Pielou's evenness. To identify tissue-enriched TCRs, differential abundance testing was run on productive amino-acid clonotypes with a minimum total count of 5 and an alpha of 0.1. The Jaccard Index and the Morisita Overlap Index were used to measure how much the repertoires overlapped between compartments. GLIPH clustered TCR beta CDR3s with public tetramer-defined viral CDR3s; viral motifs required at least three viral sequences plus V-gene enrichment. Held by TCRdb, this immuneACCESS table contains in-frame sequences only and omits some clones. Under half of the omission traces to an unresolved V gene where checked; the cause of the rest is unknown. The D gene and trimming were derived from the DNA, and the V and J assignments and clone size from that table. Counted in this sample were approximately 2,400 clones; about 20% of them appeared once. Together, the top ten hold more than 15% of the sample.

The TCR comes from a man aged 40-75 years with stage I squamous cell lung carcinoma. The sequences come from normal lung tissue next to the tumor, collected before any cancer treatment. The V and J genes are TRBV28 and TRBJ2-7, with 8 middle bases fitting TRBD1. The CDR3 region reads CASSLTGTGYYEQYF. The nucleotides are TGTGCCAGCAGCCTTACCGGGACAGGTTATTACGAGCAGTACTTC.